Reported below is one T cell receptor (beta chain). Its antigen is as yet unknown. The data stem from a study of early T cells in non-severe SARS-CoV-2 infection. Notes on the study in general: Missing private and CD4 specificities, VDJdb matching favored anti-spike CD8 responses.

In TCRdb, the 5' RACE reads were re-called with MiXCR into one record per CDR3 protein. This sample has tens of thousands of distinct CDR3 sequences, with 8.5% to 10% found just once. The receptor's source is an adult who was a healthcare worker with PCR-confirmed SARS-CoV-2 infection or an uninfected control (not recorded which). Source material: whole blood.

The CDR3 DNA sequence: TGCAGCGTCGGTGGTAGCACAGATACGCAGTATTTT. Protein product: CSVGGSTDTQYF. The gene calls are TRBV29-1 and TRBJ2-3, with D unclear. The CDR3 runs to 12 residues. V was clipped by 6 bases and J by 0 bases, with 7 bases between them. Looked up from germline, CDR1 is SQVTM and CDR2 is ANQGSEA.